These 21 T cell receptor beta chains share one sample of origin, sequenced in a study of T cell responses to AZD1222 COVID-19 vaccine. TCRdb keeps only in-frame clones here, not all; method: immunoSEQ multiplex PCR. The table records more than 95,000 clones, 85% to 95% of them present only once. Here the sequenced sample was peripheral blood, taken on day 0 of AZD1222 vaccination. The receptor source for this set is an adult in good health.

For this clone: This same CDR3 is encoded by further DNA sequences in the sample. The CDR3 DNA reads as TGTGCCAGCAGGGGACTAGCGGGACCCTACGAGCAGTACTTC. Residues: CASRGLAGPYEQYF. The gene calls are TRBV2 and TRBJ2-7; 13 bases match TRBD2. The CDR3 consists of 14 residues. Germline-derived CDR1 and CDR2 are SNHLY and FYNNEI. The V and J ends lost 6 bases and 2 bases, in that order; junction bases with no gene match: 1.

V is TRBV10-2 and J is TRBJ1-5; 11 bases align to TRBD1. V lost 3 bases to trimming and J lost 6 bases; unmatched junction nucleotides: 4. The CDR3 length is 15 residues. Germline values: CDR1 WSHSY, CDR2 SAAADI. The CDR3 sequence is CASSDWTGGIQPQHF. The CDR3 DNA reads TGCGCCAGCAGTGATTGGACAGGGGGCATTCAGCCCCAGCATTTT.

A single count supports this clone. The CDR3 nucleotides are TGTGCCAGCAGTCCCGGACTAGCGGGGAACAATGAGCAGTTCTTC. Protein sequence: CASSPGLAGNNEQFF. This chain joins TRBV28 and TRBJ2-1, with TRBD2 matching over 12 bases. Germline V gene data show CDR1 as MDHEN and CDR2 as SYDVKM. The ends lost 5 bases at V and 5 bases at J; junction bases unmatched: 4. The CDR3 covers 15 residues.

This rearrangement joins TRBV29-1 to TRBJ2-3; the match to TRBD2 covers 11 bases. The length of the CDR3 is 15 residues. V lost 1 base and J lost 3; bases outside the gene matches: 3. The germline V gene encodes CDR1 SQVTM and CDR2 ANQGSEA. CDR3 DNA: TGCAGCGTTGAAGTAGCGGGAGGGGGGACAGATACGCAGTATTTT. This sequence encodes CSVEVAGGGTDTQYF.

The gene calls are TRBV2 and TRBJ1-4; TRBD1 agrees at 7 bases. Trimming took 6 bases from V and 1 from J; bases not matched to a gene: 14. This CDR3 contains 18 residues. The germline V gene has CDR1 SNHLY and CDR2 FYNNEI. The CDR3: CASRKRSTGFITNEKLFF. The CDR3 region has the DNA TGTGCCAGCAGGAAAAGATCGACAGGGTTTATAACTAATGAAAAACTGTTTTTT.

This chain links TRBV3-1 (or the pseudogene TRBV3-2) with TRBJ1-3, with D perhaps TRBD1 (6 bases). The CDR3 extends over 13 amino acids. Between the trimmed V and J ends, which lost 8 bases and 6 bases, there was a span of 14 bases. Germline V gene sequence: CDR1 LGHDT, CDR2 YNNKEL (reference sequence). In DNA form, the CDR3 reads TGTGCCAGCTCCCCGGGACAACCAAACACCATATATTTT. Amino acid sequence: CASSPGQPNTIYF.

This chain connects TRBV27 to TRBJ2-7, with a possible D match to TRBD2 (5 bases). The CDR3 has 15 amino acids. V was trimmed by 4 bases and J by 0 bases, leaving 13 bases between them. The germline CDR1 and CDR2 sequences are MNHEY and SMNVEV (reference sequence). In DNA, the CDR3 is TGTGCCAGCAGTTCCAAAGCGGATAGCTCCTACGAGCAGTACTTC. Protein sequence: CASSSKADSSYEQYF.

This clone occurred a few times. The chain carries TRBV29-1 and TRBJ1-5; D may be TRBD1 (6 bases). V lost 2 bases and J lost 3, with 8 bases in between. The germline V gene encodes CDR1 SQVTM and CDR2 ANQGSEA. This CDR3 spans 13 amino acids. As DNA, the CDR3 is TGCAGCGTTGAATGGGGGGCCAATCAGCCCCAGCATTTT. This codes for CSVEWGANQPQHF.

The rearrangement links TRBV6-5 to TRBJ1-6; D is unclear. V gave up 7 bases and J gave up 7 bases, with 11 bases separating them. The CDR3 is 13 residues long. Germline-derived CDR1 and CDR2 are MNHEY and SVGAGI. The DNA for the CDR3 is TGTGCCAGCACTGACTCCGCGAATTCACCCCTCCACTTT. Protein sequence: CASTDSANSPLHF.

This chain joins TRBV7-8 and TRBJ1-4; 7 bases map to TRBD1. Germline assignment: CDR1 SGHVS and CDR2 FQNEAQ. This CDR3 comprises 14 residues. J was trimmed by 8 bases and V by 4 bases; bases with no gene match: 7. The CDR3 DNA follows: TGTGCCAGCAGCTCAGGGGACAGAGGGGAAAAACTGTTTTTT. As protein: CASSSGDRGEKLFF.

This chain links TRBV28 with TRBJ2-5; TRBD1 matches at 7 bases. Germline CDR1 MDHEN, CDR2 SYDVKM. V lost 4 bases, J lost 8 bases, and 4 bases stayed unmatched. The CDR3 is 12 amino acids. The CDR3 region has the DNA TGTGCCAGCAGTTCAACAGGGGCCACCCAGTACTTC. Translated: CASSSTGATQYF.

The gene calls are TRBV12-5 and TRBJ2-1, with D possibly matching TRBD2 (6 bases). This CDR3 spans 19 amino acids. CDR1 and CDR2 (germline): LGHNT, FRNRAP. The V gene lost 0 bases and the J gene lost 6 bases, with 24 bases spanning the gap. In DNA, the CDR3 is TGTGCTAGTGGTTTGGTATTAGTTCGTATCCGGGAGTCCCTCAATGAGCAGTTCTTC. Translating it yields CASGLVLVRIRESLNEQFF.

The genes are TRBV5-4 and TRBJ2-6, with 8 bases aligning to TRBD2. This CDR3 comprises 17 residues. Germline CDR1 is SGHNT and CDR2 is YYREEE (reference sequence). V lost 1 base to trimming and J lost 1 base; unmatched junction nucleotides: 4. The CDR3 sequence: CASSLMTSASGANVLTF. The CDR3 DNA reads TGTGCCAGCAGCTTGATGACTAGCGCATCTGGGGCCAACGTCCTGACTTTC.

V gene TRBV2 combines with J gene TRBJ2-7, with unresolved D. CDR3 length: 13 residues. Trimming pared 6 bases from V and 2 bases from J, leaving 11 bases between. The germline V gene has CDR1 SNHLY and CDR2 FYNNEI. DNA of the CDR3: TGTGCCAGCAGAGGACGGCTAGCCTACGAGCAGTACTTC. It codes for CASRGRLAYEQYF.

The V gene is TRBV9, the J gene TRBJ2-3; TRBD2 matches 12 bases. Germline V lookup: CDR1 SGDLS, CDR2 YYNGEE. J gave up 5 bases and V 0 bases, and 10 bases lay outside the gene matches. This CDR3 contains 18 residues. In DNA form, the CDR3 reads TGTGCCAGCAGCGTAGGGCTAGCGGGAGGGCCTGGTGGAGATACGCAGTATTTT. Translating it yields CASSVGLAGGPGGDTQYF. Looking up the rest from reference TRBV9 and TRBJ2-3 gives the full variable domain: DSGVTQTPKHLITATGQRVTLRCSPRSGDLSVYWYQQSLDQGLQFLIQYYNGEERAKGNILERFSAQQFPDLHSELNLSSLELGDSALYFCASSVGLAGGPGGDTQYFGPGTRLTVL.

The chain is built from TRBV24-1 and TRBJ1-5, with unresolved D. V was cut by 4 bases and J by 3 bases, with 9 bases left in between. In germline, CDR1 is KGHDR, CDR2 SFDVKD. CDR3 length: 14 amino acids. As DNA, the CDR3 is TGTGCCACCAGTGAAACGGACGTCAATCAGCCCCAGCATTTT. Translated, it gives CATSETDVNQPQHF.

This clone was recorded only once. The J gene is TRBJ1-1, the V gene TRBV6-2 or TRBV6-3; D call uncertain. The CDR3 covers 16 residues. V lost 2 bases to trimming and J lost 0 bases, with 13 bases between them. The germline V gene encodes CDR1 MNHEY and CDR2 SVGEGT. The CDR3 protein is CASSYGLSPVNTEAFF. The CDR3, as DNA: TGTGCCAGCAGTTACGGCCTTTCCCCGGTGAACACTGAAGCTTTCTTT.

The chain joins TRBV6-6 to TRBJ2-3, with 7 nucleotides matching TRBD1. CDR3 length: 13 residues. CDR1 and CDR2 from the germline V gene are MNHNY and SVGAGI (reference sequence). Trimming cost V 7 bases and J 3 bases; bases outside gene matches: 4. CDR3 region: CASIMTGTDTQYF. Written as DNA, the CDR3 is TGTGCCAGCATTATGACAGGGACAGATACGCAGTATTTT.

The chain uses TRBV3-1 (or the pseudogene TRBV3-2) and TRBJ2-5; D gene unclear. V was pared by 0 bases and J by 2 bases, with 10 bases between. The CDR3 is 15 amino acids. Germline lookup yields CDR1 LGHDT and CDR2 YNNKEL (reference sequence). DNA of the CDR3: TGTGCCAGCAGCCAAGATATCGACGGGCAAGAGACCCAGTACTTC. Translated: CASSQDIDGQETQYF.

J is TRBJ1-5 and V is TRBV11-2, with D perhaps TRBD1 (5 bases). V was shortened by 2 bases and J by 2 bases, with 7 bases between the two germline ends. CDR1 and CDR2 (germline): SGHAT, FQNNGV. CDR3 size: 14 residues. Here the CDR3 reads CASSLWGGNQPQHF. CDR3 sequence (DNA): TGTGCCAGCAGCTTATGGGGGGGCAATCAGCCCCAGCATTTT.

The chain carries TRBV4-3 and TRBJ1-3; 7 bases line up with TRBD1. J lost 2 bases, V lost 3 bases, and 4 bases had no gene match. The CDR3 totals 15 residues. Germline CDR1 is LGHNA and CDR2 is YSLEER. The CDR3 loop reads CASSQEQGTGNTIYF. The CDR3 DNA is TGCGCCAGCAGCCAGGAACAGGGGACTGGAAACACCATATATTTT.